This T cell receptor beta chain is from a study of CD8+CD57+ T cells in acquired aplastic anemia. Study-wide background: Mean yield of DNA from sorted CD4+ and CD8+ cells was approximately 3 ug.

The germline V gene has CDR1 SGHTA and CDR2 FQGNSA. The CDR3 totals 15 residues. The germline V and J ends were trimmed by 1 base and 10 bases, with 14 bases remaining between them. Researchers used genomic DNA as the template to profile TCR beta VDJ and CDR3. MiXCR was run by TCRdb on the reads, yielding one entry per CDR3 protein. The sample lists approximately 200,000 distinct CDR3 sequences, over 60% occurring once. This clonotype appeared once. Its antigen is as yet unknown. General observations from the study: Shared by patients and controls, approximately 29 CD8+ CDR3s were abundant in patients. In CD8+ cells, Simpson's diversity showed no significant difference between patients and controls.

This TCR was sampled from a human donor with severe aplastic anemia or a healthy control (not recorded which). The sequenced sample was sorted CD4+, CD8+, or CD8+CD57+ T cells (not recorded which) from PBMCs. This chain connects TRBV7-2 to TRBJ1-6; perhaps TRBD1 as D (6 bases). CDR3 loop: CASSLVSGAGSPLHF. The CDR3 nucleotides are TGTGCCAGCAGCTTAGTTTCAGGGGCTGGATCACCCCTCCACTTT. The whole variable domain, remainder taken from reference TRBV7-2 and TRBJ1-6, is GAGVSQSPSNKVTEKGKDVELRCDPISGHTALYWYRQSLGQGLEFLIYFQGNSAPDKSGLPSDRFSAERTGGSVSTLTIQRTQQEDSAVYLCASSLVSGAGSPLHFGNGTRLTVT.